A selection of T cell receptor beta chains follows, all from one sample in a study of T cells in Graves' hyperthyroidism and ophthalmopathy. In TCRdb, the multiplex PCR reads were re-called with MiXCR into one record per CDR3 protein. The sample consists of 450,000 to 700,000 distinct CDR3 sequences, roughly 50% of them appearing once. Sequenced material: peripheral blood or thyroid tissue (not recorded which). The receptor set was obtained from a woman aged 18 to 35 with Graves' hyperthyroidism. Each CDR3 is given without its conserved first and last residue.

CDR3: ASSLAWGWGEKLV; V: TRBV7-2
CDR3: SLFGREQY; V: TRBV29-1
CDR3: ASSLLQGPNYGYT; V: TRBV27
CDR3: ASSIFGDYEQY; V: TRBV19
CDR3: ASSSTGAHGFYT; V: TRBV13
CDR3: ASSLLADTEAF; V: TRBV7-8
CDR3: ASSPVDKKPYEQY; V: TRBV12-3/TRBV12-4
CDR3: ASSLGGGTTYEQY; V: TRBV7-9
CDR3: ASSNRDTGSGGANVLT; V: TRBV7-3
CDR3: ASKEGTMNTEAF; V: TRBV2
CDR3: ASSSWGSEETQY; V: TRBV27
CDR3: ASSLSTLEQY; V: TRBV6-6
CDR3: SVETGQMREQY; V: TRBV29-1
CDR3: SAGGLAGYEQY; V: TRBV20-1
CDR3: ATGQSNEKLF; V: TRBV6-1
CDR3: AGSEQGGGNTIY; V: TRBV6-1
CDR3: SASEGDRGSNQPQH; V: TRBV20-1
CDR3: SAPGQVANEKLF; V: TRBV20-1
CDR3: ASSLAEEGEAF; V: TRBV2
CDR3: ASSFDSNNEQY; V: TRBV5-6
CDR3: ASSLQWEGAYEQY; V: TRBV12-3/TRBV12-4
CDR3: ASSLRAAYEQY; V: TRBV7-9
CDR3: SAISGRWDEKLF; V: TRBV20-1
CDR3: ASSFVAGVSNTEAF; V: TRBV7-3
CDR3: SVKAGREPQH; V: TRBV20-1
CDR3: SARVVAGANGEETQY; V: TRBV20-1
CDR3: ASSQVARGGAETQY; V: TRBV14
CDR3: ATSGSGSAV; V: TRBV24-1
CDR3: ASSPPGTVVGYEQY; V: TRBV7-9
CDR3: SANGQPYSNEKLF; V: TRBV20-1
CDR3: ASSFTRDWGGETQY; V: TRBV7-9
CDR3: ASSLLWGETQY; V: TRBV7-2
CDR3: ASTRLKGQRETQY; V: TRBV6-1
CDR3: ASKQGRLYNEQF; V: TRBV13
CDR3: ASSVRRTQSGNTIY; V: TRBV6-1
CDR3: ASSLAYYGYTFGYEQY; V: TRBV12-3/TRBV12-4
CDR3: ASSLVRVFGTNQETQY; V: TRBV7-8
CDR3: SARGGRADTGELF; V: TRBV20-1
CDR3: VSSLLAGGPTGELF; V: TRBV13
CDR3: ASSQDRLDRGSNTGELF; V: TRBV4-3
CDR3: ASSPQGRNSYNSPLH; V: TRBV9
CDR3: SARAASYGYT; V: TRBV20-1
CDR3: ATSDSGTRYEQY; V: TRBV24-1